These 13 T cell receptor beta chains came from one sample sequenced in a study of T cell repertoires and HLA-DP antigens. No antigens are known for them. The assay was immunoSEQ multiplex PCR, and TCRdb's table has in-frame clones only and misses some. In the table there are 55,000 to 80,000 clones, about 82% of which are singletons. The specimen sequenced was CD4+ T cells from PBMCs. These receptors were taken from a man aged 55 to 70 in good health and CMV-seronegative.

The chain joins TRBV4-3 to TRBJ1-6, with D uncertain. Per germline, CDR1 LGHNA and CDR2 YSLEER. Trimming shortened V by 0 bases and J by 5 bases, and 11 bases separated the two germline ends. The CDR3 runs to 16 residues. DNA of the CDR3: TGCGCCAGCAGCCAAGATAAGAATACCGATAATTCACCCCTCCACTTT. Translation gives CASSQDKNTDNSPLHF.

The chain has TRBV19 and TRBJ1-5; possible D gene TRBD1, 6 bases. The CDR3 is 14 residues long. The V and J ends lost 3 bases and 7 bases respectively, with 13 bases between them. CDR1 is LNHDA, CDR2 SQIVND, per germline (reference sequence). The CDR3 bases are TGTGCCAGTAGTATTCCGGGGGGCTGGCAGCCCCAGCATTTT. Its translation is CASSIPGGWQPQHF.

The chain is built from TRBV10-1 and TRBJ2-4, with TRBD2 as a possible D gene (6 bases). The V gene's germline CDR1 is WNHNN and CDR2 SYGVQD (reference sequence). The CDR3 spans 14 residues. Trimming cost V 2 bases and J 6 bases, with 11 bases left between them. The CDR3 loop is CASSEGGTSNIQYF. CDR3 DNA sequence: TGCGCCAGCAGTGAGGGGGGGACTTCAAACATTCAGTACTTC.

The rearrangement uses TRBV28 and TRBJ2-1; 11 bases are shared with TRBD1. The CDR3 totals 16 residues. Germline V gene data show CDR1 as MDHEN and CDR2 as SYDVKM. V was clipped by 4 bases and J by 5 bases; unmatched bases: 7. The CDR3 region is CASSSPGQGGDNEQFF. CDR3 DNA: TGTGCCAGCAGTTCCCCGGGACAGGGGGGAGACAATGAGCAGTTCTTC.

CDR3 residues: CASSVAPAGNTEAFF. The DNA of the CDR3 is TGTGCCAGCAGCGTAGCTCCGGCAGGGAACACTGAAGCTTTCTTT. The chain employs TRBV9 and TRBJ1-1; D not resolved. CDR1 is SGDLS and CDR2 is YYNGEE in the germline V gene. Trimming shortened V by 0 bases and J by 1 base, and 10 bases separated the two germline ends. The CDR3 length is 15 residues.

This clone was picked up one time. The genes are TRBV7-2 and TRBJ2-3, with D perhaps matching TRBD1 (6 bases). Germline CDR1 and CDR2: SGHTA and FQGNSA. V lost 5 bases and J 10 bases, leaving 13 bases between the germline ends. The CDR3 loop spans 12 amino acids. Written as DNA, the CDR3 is TGTGCCAGCAGCGCATCAGGGGTAGCGCAGTATTTT. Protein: CASSASGVAQYF.

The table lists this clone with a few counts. This CDR3 is CASSTQPGQGSGNTIYF. As DNA, the CDR3 is TGTGCCAGCAGCACCCAACCGGGACAGGGAAGTGGAAACACCATATATTTT. This chain joins TRBV9 and TRBJ1-3; 9 nucleotides align to TRBD1. The length of the CDR3 is 17 residues. V lost 4 bases to trimming and J lost 3 bases; unmatched junction nucleotides: 11. Germline V gene data show CDR1 as SGDLS and CDR2 as YYNGEE. The full variable domain, rest sourced from reference TRBV9 and TRBJ1-3, is DSGVTQTPKHLITATGQRVTLRCSPRSGDLSVYWYQQSLDQGLQFLIQYYNGEERAKGNILERFSAQQFPDLHSELNLSSLELGDSALYFCASSTQPGQGSGNTIYFGEGSWLTVV.

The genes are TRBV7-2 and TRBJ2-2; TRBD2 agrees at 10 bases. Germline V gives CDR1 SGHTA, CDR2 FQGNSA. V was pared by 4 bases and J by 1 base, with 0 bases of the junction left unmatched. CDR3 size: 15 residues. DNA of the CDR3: TGTGCCAGCAGCTGGACTAGCGGGAACACCGGGGAGCTGTTTTTT. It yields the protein CASSWTSGNTGELFF.

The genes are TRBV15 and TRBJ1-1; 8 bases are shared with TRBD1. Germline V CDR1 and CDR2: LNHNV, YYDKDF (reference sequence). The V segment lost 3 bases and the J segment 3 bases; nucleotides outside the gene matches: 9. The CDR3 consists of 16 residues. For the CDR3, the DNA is TGTGCCACCAGCAGGGGACGACAGGGGTTGGACACTGAAGCTTTCTTT. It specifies CATSRGRQGLDTEAFF.

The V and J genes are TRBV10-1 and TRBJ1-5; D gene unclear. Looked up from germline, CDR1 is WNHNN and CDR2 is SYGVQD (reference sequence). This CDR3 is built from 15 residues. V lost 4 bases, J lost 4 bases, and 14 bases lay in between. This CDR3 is CASSGSNVRNQPQHF. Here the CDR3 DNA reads TGCGCCAGCAGTGGGAGTAATGTGAGAAATCAGCCCCAGCATTTT.

The CDR3 loop reads CASSSQGGNQPQHF. DNA of the CDR3: TGTGCCAGCAGTTCACAGGGCGGCAATCAGCCCCAGCATTTT. The V call is TRBV28, the J call TRBJ1-5; the D gene is possibly TRBD1 (6 bases). V lost 4 bases, J lost 2 bases, and 9 bases lay in between. Germline-derived CDR1 and CDR2 are MDHEN and SYDVKM. The CDR3 runs to 14 residues.

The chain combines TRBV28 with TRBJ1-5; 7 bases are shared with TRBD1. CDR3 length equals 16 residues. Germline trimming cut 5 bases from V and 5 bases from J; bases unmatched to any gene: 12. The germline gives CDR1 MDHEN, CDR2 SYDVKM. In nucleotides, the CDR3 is TGTGCCAGCAGTGCGCACAGGGGAGGGGTGGATCAGCCCCAGCATTTT. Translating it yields CASSAHRGGVDQPQHF.

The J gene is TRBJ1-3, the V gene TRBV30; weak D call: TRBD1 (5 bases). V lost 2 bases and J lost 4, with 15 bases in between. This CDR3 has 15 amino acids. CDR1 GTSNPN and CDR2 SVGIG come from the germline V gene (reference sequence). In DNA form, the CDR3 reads TGTGCCTGGAGTCGCCCTTCGCGGGGGGGAAACACCATATATTTT. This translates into CAWSRPSRGGNTIYF.